One T cell receptor (beta chain) is described in this entry. The antigen remains undetermined. This CDR3 has 13 amino acids. Germline CDR1 is SSHAT and CDR2 is FNYEAQ (reference sequence). With 3 bases removed from V and 4 bases from J, the gap between germline ends came to 8 bases. The data are from a study of OX40 agonist ivuxolimab in advanced cancers. Looking at the study overall: Patients with prior anti-PD-1, anti-PD-L1 or anti-CTLA-4 therapy were eligible; 40% had some. Study findings and constraints: Dosing at 0.1 to 3.0 mg/kg was accompanied by clonal expansion of CD4+ and CD8+ blood T cells by week 6. Clonal expansion in partial responders at 0.1-3.0 mg/kg ranked among the lowest.

Autoimmune disease history or systemic immunosuppression was exclusionary. Clones were sequenced by immunoSEQ multiplex PCR, and TCRdb holds only the in-frame ones, with some missing. The sample has about 57,000 clones; about 89% are singletons. The receptor's source is an adult with an advanced solid tumor such as melanoma, head and neck, liver or kidney cancer. The V and J genes are TRBV7-7 and TRBJ2-3, with D uncertain. The specimen comprised CD4+ or CD8+ T cells sorted from blood, sampled in a trial of the OX40 agonist ivuxolimab. The CDR3 bases are TGTGCCAGCAGCTTTCAGGCGGCAGATACGCAGTATTTT. Translation: CASSFQAADTQYF.